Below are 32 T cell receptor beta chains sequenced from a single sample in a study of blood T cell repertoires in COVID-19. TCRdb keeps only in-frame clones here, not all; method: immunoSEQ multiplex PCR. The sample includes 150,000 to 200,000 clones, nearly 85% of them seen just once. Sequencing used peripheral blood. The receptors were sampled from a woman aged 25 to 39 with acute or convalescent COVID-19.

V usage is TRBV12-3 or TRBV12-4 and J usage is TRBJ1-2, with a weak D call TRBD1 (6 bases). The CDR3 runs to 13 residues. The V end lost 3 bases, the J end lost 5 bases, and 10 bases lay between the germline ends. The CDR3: CASSFRGAYGYTF. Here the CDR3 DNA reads TGTGCCAGCAGTTTCAGGGGAGCTTATGGCTACACCTTC.

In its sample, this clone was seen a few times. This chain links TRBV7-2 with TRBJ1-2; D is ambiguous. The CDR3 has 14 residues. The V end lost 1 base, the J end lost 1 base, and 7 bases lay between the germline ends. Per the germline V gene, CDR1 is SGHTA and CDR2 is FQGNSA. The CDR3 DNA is TGTGCCAGCAGCTTAGTGGCAGATAACTATGGCTACACCTTC. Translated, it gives CASSLVADNYGYTF.

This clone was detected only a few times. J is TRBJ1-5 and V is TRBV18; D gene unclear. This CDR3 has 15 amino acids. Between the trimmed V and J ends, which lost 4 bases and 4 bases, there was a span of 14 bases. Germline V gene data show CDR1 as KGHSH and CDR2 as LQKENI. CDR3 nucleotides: TGTGCCAGCTCACGGTCTCTAGGTAGGAATCAGCCCCAGCATTTT. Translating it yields CASSRSLGRNQPQHF.

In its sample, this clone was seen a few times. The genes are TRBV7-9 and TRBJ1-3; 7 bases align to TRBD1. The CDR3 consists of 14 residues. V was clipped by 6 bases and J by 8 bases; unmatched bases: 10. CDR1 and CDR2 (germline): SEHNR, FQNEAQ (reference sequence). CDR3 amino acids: CASRPEGASDTIYF. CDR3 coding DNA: TGTGCCAGCAGACCCGAGGGGGCCTCGGACACCATATATTTT.

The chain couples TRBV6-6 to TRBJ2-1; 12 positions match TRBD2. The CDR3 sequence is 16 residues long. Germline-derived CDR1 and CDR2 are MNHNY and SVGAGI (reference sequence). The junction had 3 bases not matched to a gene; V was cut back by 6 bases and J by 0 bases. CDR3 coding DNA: TGTGCCAGCAGACCGACTAGCGGGGGCTCCTACAATGAGCAGTTCTTC. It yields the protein CASRPTSGGSYNEQFF.

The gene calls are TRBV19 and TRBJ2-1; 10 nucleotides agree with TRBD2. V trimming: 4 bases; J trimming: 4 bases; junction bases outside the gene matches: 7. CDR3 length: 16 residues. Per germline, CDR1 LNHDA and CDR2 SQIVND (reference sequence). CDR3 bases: TGTGCCAGTAGTACAAAGCGGGGGGGACCTTACAATGAGCAGTTCTTC. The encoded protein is CASSTKRGGPYNEQFF.

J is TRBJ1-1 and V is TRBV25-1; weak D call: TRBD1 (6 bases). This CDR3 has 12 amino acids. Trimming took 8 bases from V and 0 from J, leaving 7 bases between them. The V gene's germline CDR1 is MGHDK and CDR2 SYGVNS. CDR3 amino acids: CASGTLNTEAFF. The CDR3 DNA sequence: TGTGCCAGCGGGACATTGAACACTGAAGCTTTCTTT.

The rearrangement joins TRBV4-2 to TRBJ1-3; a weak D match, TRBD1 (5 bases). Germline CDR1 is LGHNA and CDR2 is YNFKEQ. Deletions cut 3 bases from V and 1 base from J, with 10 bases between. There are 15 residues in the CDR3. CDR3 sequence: CASSQRGGSGNTIYF. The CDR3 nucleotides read TGTGCCAGCAGCCAGAGGGGAGGATCTGGAAACACCATATATTTT.

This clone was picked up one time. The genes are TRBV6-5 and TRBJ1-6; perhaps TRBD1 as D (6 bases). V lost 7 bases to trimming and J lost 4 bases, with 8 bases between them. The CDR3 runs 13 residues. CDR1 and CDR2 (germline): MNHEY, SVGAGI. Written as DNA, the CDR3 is TGTGCCAGCAAAGGGGGATATAATTCACCCCTCCACTTT. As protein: CASKGGYNSPLHF.

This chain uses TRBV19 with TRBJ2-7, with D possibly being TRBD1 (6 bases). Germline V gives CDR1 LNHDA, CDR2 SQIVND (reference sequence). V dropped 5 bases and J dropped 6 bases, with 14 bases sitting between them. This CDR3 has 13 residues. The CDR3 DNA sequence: TGTGCCAGTAGTGTACTACAGGGCGGCGAGCAGTACTTC. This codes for CASSVLQGGEQYF.

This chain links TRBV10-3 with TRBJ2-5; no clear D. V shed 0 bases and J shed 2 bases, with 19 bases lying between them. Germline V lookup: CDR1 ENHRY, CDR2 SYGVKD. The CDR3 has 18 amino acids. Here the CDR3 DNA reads TGTGCCATCAGTGAGTCCCCCCCGTGGCAGGCCAGACAAGAGACCCAGTACTTC. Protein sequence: CAISESPPWQARQETQYF.

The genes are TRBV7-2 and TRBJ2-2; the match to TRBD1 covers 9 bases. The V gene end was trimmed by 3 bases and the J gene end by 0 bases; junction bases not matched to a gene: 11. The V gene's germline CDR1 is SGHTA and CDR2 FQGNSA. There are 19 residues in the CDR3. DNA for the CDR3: TGTGCCAGCAGCTTCTCAAGCGACAGGGGGAATTCGAACACCGGGGAGCTGTTTTTT. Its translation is CASSFSSDRGNSNTGELFF.

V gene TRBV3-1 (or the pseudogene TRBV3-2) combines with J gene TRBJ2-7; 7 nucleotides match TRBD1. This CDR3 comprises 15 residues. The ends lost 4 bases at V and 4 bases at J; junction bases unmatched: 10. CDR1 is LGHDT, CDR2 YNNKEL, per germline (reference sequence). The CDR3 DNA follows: TGTGCCAGCAGCCCCCGACCGACAGGGTGGTACGAGCAGTACTTC. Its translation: CASSPRPTGWYEQYF.

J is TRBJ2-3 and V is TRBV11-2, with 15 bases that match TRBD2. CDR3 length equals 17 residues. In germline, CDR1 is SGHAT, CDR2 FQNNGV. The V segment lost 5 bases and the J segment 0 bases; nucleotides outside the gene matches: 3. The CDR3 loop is CASSRGLAGGSTDTQYF. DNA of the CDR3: TGTGCCAGCAGCCGCGGACTAGCGGGGGGGAGCACAGATACGCAGTATTTT. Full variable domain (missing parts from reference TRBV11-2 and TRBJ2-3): EAGVAQSPRYKIIEKRQSVAFWCNPISGHATLYWYQQILGQGPKLLIQFQNNGVVDDSQLPKDRFSAERLKGVDSTLKIQPAKLEDSAVYLCASSRGLAGGSTDTQYFGPGTRLTVL.

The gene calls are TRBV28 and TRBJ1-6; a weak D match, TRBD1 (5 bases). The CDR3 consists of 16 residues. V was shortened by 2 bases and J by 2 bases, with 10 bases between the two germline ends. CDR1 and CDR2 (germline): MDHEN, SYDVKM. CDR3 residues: CASSLIGGTYNSPLHF. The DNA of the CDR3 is TGTGCCAGCAGTTTAATCGGGGGTACCTATAATTCACCCCTCCACTTT.

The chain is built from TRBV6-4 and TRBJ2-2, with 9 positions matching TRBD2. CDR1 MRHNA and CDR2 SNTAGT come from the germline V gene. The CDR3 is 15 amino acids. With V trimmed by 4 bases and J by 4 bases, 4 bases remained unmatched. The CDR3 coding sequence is TGTGCCAGCAGTGTAGCGGGAGAAGGCACCGGGGAGCTGTTTTTT. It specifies CASSVAGEGTGELFF.

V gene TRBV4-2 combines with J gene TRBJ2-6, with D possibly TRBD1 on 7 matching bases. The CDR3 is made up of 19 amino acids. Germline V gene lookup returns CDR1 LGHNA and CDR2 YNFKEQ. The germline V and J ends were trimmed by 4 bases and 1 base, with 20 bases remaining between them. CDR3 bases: TGTGCCAGCAGCCTTCCTGTTGCACAGGGGAGGTCTGGGGCCAACGTCCTGACTTTC. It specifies CASSLPVAQGRSGANVLTF.

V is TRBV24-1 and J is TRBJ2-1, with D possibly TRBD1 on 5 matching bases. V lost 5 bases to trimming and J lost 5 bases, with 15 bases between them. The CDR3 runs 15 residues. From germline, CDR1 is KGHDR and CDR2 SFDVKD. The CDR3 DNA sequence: TGTGCCACCAGTGCTCCCCTAGACAGCCACAATGAGCAGTTCTTC. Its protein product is CATSAPLDSHNEQFF.

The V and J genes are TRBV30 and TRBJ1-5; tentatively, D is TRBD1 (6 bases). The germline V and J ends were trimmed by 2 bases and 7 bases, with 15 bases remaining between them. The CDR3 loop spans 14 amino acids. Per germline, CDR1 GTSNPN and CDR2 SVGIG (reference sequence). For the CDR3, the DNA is TGTGCCTGGAGTCCAGACAGGTCGGAACAGCCCCAGCATTTT. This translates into CAWSPDRSEQPQHF.

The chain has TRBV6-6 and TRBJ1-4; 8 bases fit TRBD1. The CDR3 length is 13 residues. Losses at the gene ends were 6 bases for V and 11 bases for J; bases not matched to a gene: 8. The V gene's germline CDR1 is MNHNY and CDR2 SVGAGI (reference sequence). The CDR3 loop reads CASRAGGEGKLFF. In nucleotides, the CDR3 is TGTGCCAGCAGGGCAGGGGGCGAGGGGAAACTGTTTTTT.

CDR3 sequence: CASSDTGDQSSGNTIYF. In DNA form, the CDR3 reads TGTGCCAGCAGCGATACAGGGGACCAGAGCTCTGGAAACACCATATATTTT. The rearrangement links TRBV5-6 to TRBJ1-3; TRBD1 agrees at 7 bases. J lost 0 bases, V lost 4 bases, and 10 bases had no gene match. The CDR3 has 17 amino acids. CDR1 and CDR2 (germline): SGHDT, YYEEEE.

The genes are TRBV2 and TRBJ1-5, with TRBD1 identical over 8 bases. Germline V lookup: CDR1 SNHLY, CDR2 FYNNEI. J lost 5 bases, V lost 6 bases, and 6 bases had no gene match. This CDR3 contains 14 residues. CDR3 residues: CASRRDRTHQPQHF. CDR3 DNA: TGTGCCAGCAGACGGGACAGGACGCATCAGCCCCAGCATTTT.

CDR3 coding DNA: TGTGCCAGCAGCTTAGTAATTTCTCACACCGGGGAGCTGTTTTTT. Translating it yields CASSLVISHTGELFF. V usage is TRBV7-8 and J usage is TRBJ2-2; D is undetermined. From germline, CDR1 is SGHVS and CDR2 FQNEAQ. This CDR3 spans 15 amino acids. Trimming shortened V by 1 base and J by 3 bases, and 9 bases separated the two germline ends.

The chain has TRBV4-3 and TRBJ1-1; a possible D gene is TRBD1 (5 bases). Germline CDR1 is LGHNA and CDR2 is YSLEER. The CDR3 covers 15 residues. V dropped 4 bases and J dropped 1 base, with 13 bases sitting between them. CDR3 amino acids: CASSPLVGGNTEAFF. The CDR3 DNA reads TGCGCCAGCAGCCCCCTCGTGGGGGGGAACACTGAAGCTTTCTTT.

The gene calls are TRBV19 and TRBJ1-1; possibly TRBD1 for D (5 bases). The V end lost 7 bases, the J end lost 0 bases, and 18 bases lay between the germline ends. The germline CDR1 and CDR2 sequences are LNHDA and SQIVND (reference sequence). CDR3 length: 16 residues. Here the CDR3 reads CASTDGGGAVNTEAFF. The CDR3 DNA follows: TGTGCCAGTACCGATGGAGGAGGGGCCGTGAACACTGAAGCTTTCTTT.

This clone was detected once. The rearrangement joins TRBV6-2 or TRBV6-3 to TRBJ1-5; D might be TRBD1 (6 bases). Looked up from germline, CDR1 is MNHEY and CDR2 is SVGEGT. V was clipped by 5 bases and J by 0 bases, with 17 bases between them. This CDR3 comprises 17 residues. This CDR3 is CASSQRRTDYSNQPQHF. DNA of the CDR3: TGTGCCAGCAGTCAAAGACGGACAGACTATAGCAATCAGCCCCAGCATTTT.

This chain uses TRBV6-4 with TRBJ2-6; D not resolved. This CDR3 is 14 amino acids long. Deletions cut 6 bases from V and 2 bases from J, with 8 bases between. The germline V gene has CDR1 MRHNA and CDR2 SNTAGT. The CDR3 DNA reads TGTGCCAGCAGCCCACAAACTGGGGCCAACGTCCTGACTTTC. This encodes CASSPQTGANVLTF.

The CDR3 coding sequence is TGTGCCAGTAGTGGGGAGGAGATCCGTGGCTACACCTTC. This translates into CASSGEEIRGYTF. The chain has TRBV19 and TRBJ1-2; D remains unclear. The V gene lost 5 bases and the J gene lost 7 bases, with 14 bases spanning the gap. The germline gives CDR1 LNHDA, CDR2 SQIVND (reference sequence). The CDR3 loop spans 13 amino acids.

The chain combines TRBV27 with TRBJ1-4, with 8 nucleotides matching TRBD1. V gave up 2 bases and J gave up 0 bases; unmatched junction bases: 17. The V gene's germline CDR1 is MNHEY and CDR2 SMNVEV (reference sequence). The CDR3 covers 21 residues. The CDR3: CASSLETEDRGDHSTNEKLFF. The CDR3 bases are TGTGCCAGCAGTTTAGAGACGGAAGACAGGGGCGATCATTCAACTAATGAAAAACTGTTTTTT.

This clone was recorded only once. In nucleotides, the CDR3 is TGTGCCAGCAGCTTACGACAAGTCAATGAGCAGTTCTTC. It codes for CASSLRQVNEQFF. This chain links TRBV7-2 with TRBJ2-1, with D unclear. V was trimmed by 2 bases and J by 6 bases, leaving 8 bases between them. The CDR3 loop spans 13 amino acids. Germline values: CDR1 SGHTA, CDR2 FQGNSA.

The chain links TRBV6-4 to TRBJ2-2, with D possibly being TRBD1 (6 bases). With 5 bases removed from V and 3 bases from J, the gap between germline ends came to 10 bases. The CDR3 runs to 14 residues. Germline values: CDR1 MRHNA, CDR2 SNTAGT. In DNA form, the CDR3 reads TGTGCCAGCAGTACGGCAGGGGACACCGGGGAGCTGTTTTTT. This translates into CASSTAGDTGELFF.

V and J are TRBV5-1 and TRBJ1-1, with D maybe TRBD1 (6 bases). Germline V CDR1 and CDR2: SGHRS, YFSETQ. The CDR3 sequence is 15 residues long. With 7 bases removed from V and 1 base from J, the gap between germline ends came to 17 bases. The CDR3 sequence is CASWGTMTGNTEAFF. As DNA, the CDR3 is TGCGCCAGCTGGGGTACCATGACAGGGAACACTGAAGCTTTCTTT.